In this sample, the clone carrying this T cell receptor beta chain turned up many times. The record originates from a study of blood T cell repertoires in COVID-19. Study-level information: T cells, B-cell-depleted T cells, or PBMCs provided the cDNA or gDNA that served as material.

The CDR3 consists of 14 residues. V lost 7 bases and J lost 6; bases outside the gene matches: 8. The V gene's germline CDR1 is LNHDA and CDR2 SQIVND (reference sequence). Sequencing was performed with immunoSEQ multiplex PCR; in TCRdb, only in-frame clones are kept and a portion is missing. The sample lists around 160,000 clones, 80% seen once, with around 3.7% in the top ten. The sequence derives from a woman between 55 and 75 years old who had recovered from COVID-19. V is TRBV19 and J is TRBJ1-1; 10 bases are shared with TRBD1. The sample comprised PBMCs or T cells enriched from blood (not recorded which). As DNA, the CDR3 is TGTGCCAGTATCACGACAGGGGGCCTCGCTGAAGCTTTCTTT. Translating it yields CASITTGGLAEAFF.